This TCR beta chain was retrieved from a study of radiation and T cells in renal cell carcinoma. Germline V gives CDR1 LNHDA, CDR2 SQIVND (reference sequence). The V gene lost 7 bases and the J gene lost 0 bases, with 7 bases spanning the gap. This CDR3 has 13 residues. Data came from immunoSEQ multiplex PCR; TCRdb stores just in-frame clones and leaves some out. The table shows around 86,000 clones, with about 86% occurring only once. Time point in this sample: blood 2 weeks post-SBRT. Treatment: 15 Gy SBRT to primary tumor, nephrectomy 4 weeks later. The rearrangement uses TRBV19 and TRBJ1-5; D ambiguous. This receptor was obtained from a woman between 45 and 60 years old with renal cell carcinoma. The material was blood, obtained from a patient whose treatment included radiotherapy and nephrectomy. The CDR3 region is CASTELSNQPQHF. The DNA of the CDR3 is TGTGCCAGTACGGAACTTAGCAATCAGCCCCAGCATTTT.